Each of the 7 T cell receptor beta chains below was sequenced from the same sample in a study of T cells in Graves' hyperthyroidism and ophthalmopathy. Amplification of TCR beta CDR3 regions was performed using RNA transcripts as template. With the HTBI primer set, the TCR CDR3 went through a first round of RT-PCR. One entry per CDR3 protein, called by TCRdb with MiXCR from the multiplex PCR reads. In the table there are around 300,000 distinct CDR3 sequences, 12% to 15% of which are singletons. The sequenced sample was blood. The receptors shown here come from a woman aged 40 to 55 with Graves' hyperthyroidism.

This clonotype came up many times. The chain has TRBV20-1 and TRBJ1-6, with D perhaps matching TRBD1 (5 bases). The CDR3 totals 16 residues. Germline lookup yields CDR1 DFQATT and CDR2 SNEGSKA (reference sequence). The V end lost 1 base, the J end lost 2 bases, and 12 bases lay between the germline ends. Written as DNA, the CDR3 is TGCAGTGCTAGAGTTTTGGGGCCTACCTATAATTCACCCCTCCACTTT. Protein sequence: CSARVLGPTYNSPLHF.

This clonotype was counted only a few times. J is TRBJ2-2 and V is TRBV20-1, with 11 bases lining up with TRBD2. CDR1 and CDR2 from the germline V gene are DFQATT and SNEGSKA (reference sequence). The junction had 7 bases not matched to a gene; V was cut back by 1 base and J by 6 bases. The CDR3 runs to 16 residues. CDR3 amino acids: CSARAPGTSGAGELFF. The CDR3 DNA sequence: TGCAGTGCTAGAGCCCCCGGGACTAGCGGCGCCGGGGAGCTGTTTTTT.

There are many counts of this clonotype. V is TRBV7-2 and J is TRBJ1-3; D perhaps matches TRBD1 (6 bases). Germline V gene data show CDR1 as SGHTA and CDR2 as FQGNSA. V dropped 1 base and J dropped 4 bases, with 11 bases sitting between them. The CDR3 is 15 residues long. CDR3 protein: CASSLGTEPGNTIYF. The CDR3, as DNA: TGTGCCAGCAGCTTAGGGACAGAACCCGGAAACACCATATATTTT.

This clonotype was observed many times. This chain joins TRBV12-3 or TRBV12-4 and TRBJ1-2; D is ambiguous. The V gene lost 6 bases and the J gene lost 5 bases, with 16 bases spanning the gap. This CDR3 is 14 amino acids long. The CDR3, as DNA: TGTGCCAGCAGCCAGACGGGAGGCTCTTATGGCTACACCTTC. It specifies CASSQTGGSYGYTF.

This clonotype showed up many times. This chain connects TRBV30 to TRBJ2-7, with D possibly being TRBD2 (5 bases). CDR1 is GTSNPN and CDR2 is SVGIG in the germline V gene (reference sequence). V gave up 3 bases and J gave up 5 bases, with 14 bases separating them. The CDR3 length is 13 residues. CDR3 region: CAWRGRWENEQYF. Written as DNA, the CDR3 is TGTGCCTGGAGGGGAAGGTGGGAGAACGAGCAGTACTTC.

This clonotype has a count of ten or more. The chain links TRBV11-2 to TRBJ2-5; 13 positions agree with TRBD2. J lost 2 bases, V lost 5 bases, and 2 bases had no gene match. CDR3 length: 15 amino acids. CDR1 SGHAT and CDR2 FQNNGV come from the germline V gene. CDR3 sequence reads: CASSRTSGGQETQYF. CDR3 coding DNA: TGTGCCAGCAGCCGGACTAGCGGGGGTCAAGAGACCCAGTACTTC. The full variable domain, with the rest looked up from reference TRBV11-2 and TRBJ2-5, is EAGVAQSPRYKIIEKRQSVAFWCNPISGHATLYWYQQILGQGPKLLIQFQNNGVVDDSQLPKDRFSAERLKGVDSTLKIQPAKLEDSAVYLCASSRTSGGQETQYFGPGTRLLVL.

In its sample, this clonotype was seen many times. This chain joins TRBV28 and TRBJ2-3; tentatively, D is TRBD2 (6 bases). The germline V and J ends were trimmed by 7 bases and 11 bases, with 22 bases remaining between them. The length of the CDR3 is 14 residues. Germline V CDR1 and CDR2: MDHEN, SYDVKM. CDR3 DNA: TGTGCCAGCACAGGAGGGCGGGCCCGGGTTGTGCAGTATTTT. The encoded protein is CASTGGRARVVQYF.